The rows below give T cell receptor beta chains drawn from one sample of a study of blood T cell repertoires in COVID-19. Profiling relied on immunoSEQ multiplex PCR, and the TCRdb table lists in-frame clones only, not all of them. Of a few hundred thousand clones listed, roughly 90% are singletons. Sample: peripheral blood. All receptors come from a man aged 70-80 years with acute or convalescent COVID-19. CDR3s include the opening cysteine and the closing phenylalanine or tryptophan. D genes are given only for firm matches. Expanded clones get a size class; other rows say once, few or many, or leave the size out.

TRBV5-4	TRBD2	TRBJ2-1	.	TGTGCCAGCAGCGCTGGGACTAGCGGGAGGGCCTACAATGAGCAGTTCTTC	CASSAGTSGRAYNEQFF
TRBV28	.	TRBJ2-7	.	TGTGCCAGCAGTATGACAGGGAGGCAGCAGTACTTC	CASSMTGRQQYF
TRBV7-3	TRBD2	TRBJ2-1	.	TGTGCCAGCAGCCCCAGCGGGAGTGGGTCGAATGAGCAGTTCTTC	CASSPSGSGSNEQFF
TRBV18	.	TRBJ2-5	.	TGTGCCAGCTCACCATTGAGGGTGTCCGGCCAAGAGACCCAGTACTTC	CASSPLRVSGQETQYF
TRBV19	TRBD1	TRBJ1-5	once	TGTGCCAGTAGTGGGGGGGGACAGGGGTATCAGCCCCAGCATTTT	CASSGGGQGYQPQHF
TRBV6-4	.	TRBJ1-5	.	TGTGCCAGCAGTGCTGAGATCAATCAGCCCCAGCATTTT	CASSAEINQPQHF
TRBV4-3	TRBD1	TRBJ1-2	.	TGCGCCAGCAGCCAAGATCGCACAGGGGCCCTAATCTACACCTTC	CASSQDRTGALIYTF
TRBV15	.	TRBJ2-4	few	TGTGCCACCAGCAGAGATCTGGGGACAACCAAAAACATTCAGTACTTC	CATSRDLGTTKNIQYF
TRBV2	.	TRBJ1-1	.	TGTGCCAGCAGAGAGGAGGGTCGTACTGAAGCTTTCTTT	CASREEGRTEAFF
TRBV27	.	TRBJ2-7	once	TGTGCCAGCAGTTTGAGTGAAGGGGGCTACGAGCAGTACTTC	CASSLSEGGYEQYF
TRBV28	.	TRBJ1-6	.	TGTGCCAGCAGTGTCTGGAGTAATAATTCACCCCTCCACTTT	CASSVWSNNSPLHF
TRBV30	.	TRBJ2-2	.	TGTGCCTGGAGTGTCCTTGGTCGCACGCGGGCCGGGGAGCTGTTTTTT	CAWSVLGRTRAGELFF
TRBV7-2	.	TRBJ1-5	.	TGTGCCAGCAGCCCCTTCAATCAGCCCCAGCATTTT	CASSPFNQPQHF
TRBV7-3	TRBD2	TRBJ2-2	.	TGTGCCAGCAGCCAGACTAGCGGGAGTCTTACCGGGGAGCTGTTTTTT	CASSQTSGSLTGELFF
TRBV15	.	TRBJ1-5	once	TGTGCCACCAGCACCACCCCAGGGGTCGGTCAGCCCCAGCATTTT	CATSTTPGVGQPQHF
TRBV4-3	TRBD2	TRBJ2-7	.	TGCGCCAGCAGCCGCCAGCGGGACGTAGCCTACGAGCAGTACTTC	CASSRQRDVAYEQYF
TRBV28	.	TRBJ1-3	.	TGTGCCAGCAGTGCGTTCCCTCGTGGAAACACCATATATTTT	CASSAFPRGNTIYF
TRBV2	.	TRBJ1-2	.	TGTGCCAGCACCCCCGGAGGAGCCAGTTCCTATGGCTACACCTTC	CASTPGGASSYGYTF
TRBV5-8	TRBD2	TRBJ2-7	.	TGTGCCAGCAGCTTGGTTTACAGAATTAGCGGGAGCGGGGGATACGAGCAGTACTTC	CASSLVYRISGSGGYEQYF
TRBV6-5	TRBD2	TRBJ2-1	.	TGTGCCAGCAGTTCCGCTAGCGGGCCTACGGATGAGCAGTTCTTC	CASSSASGPTDEQFF
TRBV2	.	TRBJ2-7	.	TGTGCCAGCAGTGTTTTACATCCCAATCCATACGAGCAGTACTTC	CASSVLHPNPYEQYF
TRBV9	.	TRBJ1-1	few	TGTGCCAGCAGCGAACAGGGACTGAACACTGAAGCTTTCTTT	CASSEQGLNTEAFF
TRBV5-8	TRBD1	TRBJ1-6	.	TGTGCCAGCAGCCCGGGACAGTCGGATTCACCCCTCCACTTT	CASSPGQSDSPLHF
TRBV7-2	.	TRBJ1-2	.	TGTGCCAGCAGCTTAGTTTCAATTGGCTACACCTTC	CASSLVSIGYTF
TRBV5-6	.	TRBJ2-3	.	TGTGCCAGCAGCTTGGTCGGGAGCACAGATACGCAGTATTTT	CASSLVGSTDTQYF
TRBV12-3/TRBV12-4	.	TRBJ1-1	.	TGTGCCAGCAGGGGGCCTATAGAAGCTTTCTTT	CASRGPIEAFF
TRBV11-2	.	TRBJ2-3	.	TGTGCCAGCAGCTTAGCAAGTCCAGGGACCCCGGGTGGAGGGACGCAGTATTTT	CASSLASPGTPGGGTQYF
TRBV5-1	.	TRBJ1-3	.	TGCGCCAGCAGCCTGGACTCCCTACGGAGCTCTGGAAACACCATATATTTT	CASSLDSLRSSGNTIYF
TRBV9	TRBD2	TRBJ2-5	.	TGTGCCAGCGCTACGGGGGCTAGCGGGAGAGAGACCCAGTACTTC	CASATGASGRETQYF
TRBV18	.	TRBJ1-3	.	TGTGCCAGCTCACCACCGGCACGGGGAAGTGGAAACACCATATATTTT	CASSPPARGSGNTIYF
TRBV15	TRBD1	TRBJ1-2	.	TGTGCCACCAGCTTGGACAGGGTGTCTTTTTATGGCTACACCTTC	CATSLDRVSFYGYTF
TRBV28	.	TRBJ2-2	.	TGTGCCGCAGGGGGCGGGCTAGCGGAGAACACCGGGGAGCTGTTTTTT	CAAGGGLAENTGELFF
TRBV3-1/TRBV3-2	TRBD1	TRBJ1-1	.	TGTGCCAGCAGCCGGGGACAGGAGAACACTGAAGCTTTCTTT	CASSRGQENTEAFF
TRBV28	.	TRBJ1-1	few	TGTGCCAGCAGTCCTGGGGGGTTGATGAACACTGAAGCTTTCTTT	CASSPGGLMNTEAFF
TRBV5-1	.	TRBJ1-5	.	TGCGCCAGCAGCTTGGCCCCTAATCAGGTCCAGCATTTT	CASSLAPNQVQHF
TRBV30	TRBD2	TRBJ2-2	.	TGTGCCTGGAGCTATGGGACTAGCGGGAGGATCGGGGAGCTGTTTTTT	CAWSYGTSGRIGELFF
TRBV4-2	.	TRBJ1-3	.	TGTGCCAGCAGCCGAGAAGGAAGGAGCTCTGGAAACACCATATATTTT	CASSREGRSSGNTIYF
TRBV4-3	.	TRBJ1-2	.	TGCGCCAGCAGCCAAGATCTACAGGGTTATGGCTACACCTTC	CASSQDLQGYGYTF
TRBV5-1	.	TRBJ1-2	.	TGCGCCAGCAGCTTGGAGGACAGATACTATGGCTACACCTTC	CASSLEDRYYGYTF
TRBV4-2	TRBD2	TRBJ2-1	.	TGTGCCAGCAGCCTATCGACTAGCGTCTCCTACAATGAGCAGTTCTTC	CASSLSTSVSYNEQFF
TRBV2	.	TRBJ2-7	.	TGTGCCAGCAGTCGACAGGTGGTAGGGTACGAGCAGTACTTC	CASSRQVVGYEQYF
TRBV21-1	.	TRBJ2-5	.	.	CASSKVGAGTGIRETQYF
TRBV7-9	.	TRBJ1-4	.	TGTGCCAGCAGCGGTTACAGGAGTGATAATGAAAAACTGTTTTTT	CASSGYRSDNEKLFF